This T cell receptor beta chain appears in the sequencing data of a study of T cell responses to AZD1222 COVID-19 vaccine. Profiling relied on immunoSEQ multiplex PCR, and the TCRdb table lists in-frame clones only, not all of them. In the table there are over 85,000 clones, 84% of which are singletons. Deletions cut 5 bases from V and 5 bases from J, with 12 bases between. The CDR3 runs 14 residues. Germline V gene data show CDR1 as ENHRY and CDR2 as SYGVKD. This clone was seen once. Its antigen remains unknown. Notes on the study in general: In a largely white British group with more females than males, clonal diversity was possibly underestimated. At baseline, seropositivity was found in only 6 or 7 AZD1222 recipients. Epitopes outside B.1.351 and B.1.1.7 mutated regions reportedly drew nearly half of spike TCRs.

The sequencing used peripheral blood, collected on day 0 of AZD1222 vaccination. The TCR comes from an adult in good health. V is TRBV10-3 and J is TRBJ1-4; D is perhaps TRBD1 (5 bases). The CDR3 bases are TGTGCCATCAGTCGGGGACTGGGGAATGAAAAACTGTTTTTT. It encodes CAISRGLGNEKLFF.